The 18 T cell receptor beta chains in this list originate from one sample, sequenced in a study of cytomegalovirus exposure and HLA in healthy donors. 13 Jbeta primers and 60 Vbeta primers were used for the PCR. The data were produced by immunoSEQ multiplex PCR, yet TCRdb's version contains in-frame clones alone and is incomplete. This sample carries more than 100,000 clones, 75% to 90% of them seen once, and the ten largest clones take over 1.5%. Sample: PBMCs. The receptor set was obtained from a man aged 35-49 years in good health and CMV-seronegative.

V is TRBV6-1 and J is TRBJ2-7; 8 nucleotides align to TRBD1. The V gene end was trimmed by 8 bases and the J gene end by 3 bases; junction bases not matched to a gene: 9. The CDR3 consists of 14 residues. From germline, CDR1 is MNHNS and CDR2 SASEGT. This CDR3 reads CASRPSGGGYEQYF. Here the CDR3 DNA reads TGTGCCAGCCGCCCGTCAGGGGGCGGCTACGAGCAGTACTTC.

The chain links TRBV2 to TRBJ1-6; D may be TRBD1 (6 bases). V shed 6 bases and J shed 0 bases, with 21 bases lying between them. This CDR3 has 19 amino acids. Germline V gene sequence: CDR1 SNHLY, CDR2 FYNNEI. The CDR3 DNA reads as TGTGCCAGCAGCCTCGTAGGGGACACTTCGAGCTCCTATAATTCACCCCTCCACTTT. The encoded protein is CASSLVGDTSSSYNSPLHF.

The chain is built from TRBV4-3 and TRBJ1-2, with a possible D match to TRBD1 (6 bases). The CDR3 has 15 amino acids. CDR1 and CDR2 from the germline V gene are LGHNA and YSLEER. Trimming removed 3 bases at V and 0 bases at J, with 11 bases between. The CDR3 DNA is TGCGCCAGCAGCCATGACAGGAGAGCTAACTATGGCTACACCTTC. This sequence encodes CASSHDRRANYGYTF.

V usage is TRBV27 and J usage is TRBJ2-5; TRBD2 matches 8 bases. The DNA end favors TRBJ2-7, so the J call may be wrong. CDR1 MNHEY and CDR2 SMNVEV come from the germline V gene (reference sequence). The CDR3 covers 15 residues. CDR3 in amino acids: CASKEVGSGSREQYF. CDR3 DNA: TGTGCCAGCAAGGAAGTGGGCAGCGGGAGCCGCGAGCAGTACTTC.

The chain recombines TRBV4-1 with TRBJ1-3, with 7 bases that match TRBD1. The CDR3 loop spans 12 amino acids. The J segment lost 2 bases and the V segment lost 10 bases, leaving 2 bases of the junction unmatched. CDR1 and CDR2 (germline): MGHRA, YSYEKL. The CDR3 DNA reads TGCGCCACGCAGGGGGCTGGAAACACCATATATTTT. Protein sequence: CATQGAGNTIYF.

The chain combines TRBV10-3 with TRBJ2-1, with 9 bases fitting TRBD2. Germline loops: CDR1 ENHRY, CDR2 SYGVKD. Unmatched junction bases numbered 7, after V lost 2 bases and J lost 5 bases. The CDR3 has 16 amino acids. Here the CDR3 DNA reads TGTGCCATCAGTGAGGGGGCGGGAGGGCCAGACAATGAGCAGTTCTTC. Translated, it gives CAISEGAGGPDNEQFF.

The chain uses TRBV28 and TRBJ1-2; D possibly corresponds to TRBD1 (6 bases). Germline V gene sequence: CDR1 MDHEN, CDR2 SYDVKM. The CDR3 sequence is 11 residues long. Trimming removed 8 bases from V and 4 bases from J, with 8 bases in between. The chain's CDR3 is CASLRGYGYTF. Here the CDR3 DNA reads TGTGCCAGCCTCAGGGGCTATGGCTACACCTTC.

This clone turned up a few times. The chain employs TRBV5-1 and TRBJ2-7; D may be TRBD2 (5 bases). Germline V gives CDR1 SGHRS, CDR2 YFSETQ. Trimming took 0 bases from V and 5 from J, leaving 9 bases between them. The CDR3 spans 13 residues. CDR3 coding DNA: TGCGCCAGCAGCTTGGACGGGATACACGAGCAGTACTTC. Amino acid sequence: CASSLDGIHEQYF. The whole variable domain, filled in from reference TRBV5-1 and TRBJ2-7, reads KAGVTQTPRYLIKTRGQQVTLSCSPISGHRSVSWYQQTPGQGLQFLFEYFSETQRNKGNFPGRFSGRQFSNSRSEMNVSTLELGDSALYLCASSLDGIHEQYFGPGTRLTVT.

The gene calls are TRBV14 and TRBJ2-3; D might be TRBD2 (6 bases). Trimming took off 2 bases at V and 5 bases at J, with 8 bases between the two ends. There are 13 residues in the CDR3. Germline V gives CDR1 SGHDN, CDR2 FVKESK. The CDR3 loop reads CASSQTSRDTQYF. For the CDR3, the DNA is TGTGCCAGCAGCCAAACTAGCCGAGATACGCAGTATTTT. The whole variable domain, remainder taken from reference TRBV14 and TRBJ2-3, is EAGVTQFPSHSVIEKGQTVTLRCDPISGHDNLYWYRRVMGKEIKFLLHFVKESKQDESGMPNNRFLAERTGGTYSTLKVQPAELEDSGVYFCASSQTSRDTQYFGPGTRLTVL.

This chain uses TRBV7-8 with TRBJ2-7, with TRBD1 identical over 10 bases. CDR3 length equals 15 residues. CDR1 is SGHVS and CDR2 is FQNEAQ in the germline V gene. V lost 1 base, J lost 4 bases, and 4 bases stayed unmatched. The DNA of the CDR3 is TGTGCCAGCAGCTTAGAAGGGACAGGGGTATACGAGCAGTACTTC. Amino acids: CASSLEGTGVYEQYF.

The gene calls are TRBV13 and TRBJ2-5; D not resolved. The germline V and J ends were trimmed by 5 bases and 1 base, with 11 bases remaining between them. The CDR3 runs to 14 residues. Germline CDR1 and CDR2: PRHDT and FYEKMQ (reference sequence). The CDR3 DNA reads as TGTGCCAGCAGCCCTGTAGCCAGCCAAGAGACCCAGTACTTC. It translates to CASSPVASQETQYF.

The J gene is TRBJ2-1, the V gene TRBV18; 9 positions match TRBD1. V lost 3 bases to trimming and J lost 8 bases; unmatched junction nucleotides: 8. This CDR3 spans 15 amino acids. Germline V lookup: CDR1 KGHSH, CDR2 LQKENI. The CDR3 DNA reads TGTGCCAGCTCACCCGGGACAGGGATTTATCATGAGCAGTTCTTC. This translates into CASSPGTGIYHEQFF.

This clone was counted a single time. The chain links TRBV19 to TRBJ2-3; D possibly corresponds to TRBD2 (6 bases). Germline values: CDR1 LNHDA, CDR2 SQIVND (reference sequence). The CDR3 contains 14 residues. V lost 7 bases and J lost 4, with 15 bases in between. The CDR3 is CASKEGIIADTQYF. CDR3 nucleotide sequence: TGTGCCAGTAAGGAGGGGATTATCGCAGATACGCAGTATTTT.

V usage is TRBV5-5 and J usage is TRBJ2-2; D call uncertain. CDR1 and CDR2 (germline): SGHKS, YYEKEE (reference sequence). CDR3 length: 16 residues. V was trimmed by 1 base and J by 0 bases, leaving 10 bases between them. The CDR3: CASSLSWPSNTGELFF. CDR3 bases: TGTGCCAGCAGCTTGTCCTGGCCTTCGAACACCGGGGAGCTGTTTTTT.

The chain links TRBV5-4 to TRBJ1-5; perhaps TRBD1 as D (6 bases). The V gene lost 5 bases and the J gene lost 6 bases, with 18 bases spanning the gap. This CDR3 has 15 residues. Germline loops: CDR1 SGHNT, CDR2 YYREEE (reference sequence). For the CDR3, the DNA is TGTGCCAGCAGTTCCGACAGGTTTCCGACTCAGCCCCAGCATTTT. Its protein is CASSSDRFPTQPQHF.

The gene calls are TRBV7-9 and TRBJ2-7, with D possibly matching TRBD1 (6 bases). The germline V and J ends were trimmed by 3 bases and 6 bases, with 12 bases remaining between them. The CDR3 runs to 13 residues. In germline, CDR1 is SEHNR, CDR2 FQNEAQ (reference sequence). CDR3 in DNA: TGTGCCAGCAGCTTGGACGACAGGCGCGAGCAGTACTTC. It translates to CASSLDDRREQYF.

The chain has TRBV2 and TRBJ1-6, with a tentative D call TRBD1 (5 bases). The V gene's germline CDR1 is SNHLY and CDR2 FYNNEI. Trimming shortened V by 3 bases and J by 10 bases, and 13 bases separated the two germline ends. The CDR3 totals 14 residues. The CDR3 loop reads CASSDTGELSPLHF. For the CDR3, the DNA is TGTGCCAGCAGTGACACAGGAGAGTTATCACCCCTCCACTTT.

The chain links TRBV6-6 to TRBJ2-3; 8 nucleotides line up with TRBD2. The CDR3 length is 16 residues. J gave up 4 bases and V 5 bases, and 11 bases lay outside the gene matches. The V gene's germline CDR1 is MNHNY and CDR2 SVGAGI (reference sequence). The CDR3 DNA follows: TGTGCCAGCAGTAAGGGGACTAGGAGAGTCCCAGATACGCAGTATTTT. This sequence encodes CASSKGTRRVPDTQYF.